The T cell receptor (beta chain) described here comes from a study of cytomegalovirus exposure and HLA in healthy donors. Profiling relied on immunoSEQ multiplex PCR, and the TCRdb table lists in-frame clones only, not all of them. This sample has about 160,000 clones, with roughly 96% found just once. After removal of 8 bases from V and 9 bases from J, the junction contained 11 bases not matched to a gene. The CDR3 is 14 amino acids. Per germline, CDR1 MNHNS and CDR2 SASEGT. This receptor was taken from a young woman in good health and CMV-seronegative. The chain recombines TRBV6-1 with TRBJ2-1; 9 nucleotides align to TRBD1. Sequencing used PBMCs. CDR3 DNA: TGTGCCAGCCGAAGGGGACAGGGTCTCGGTGAGCAGTTCTTC. Translating gives CASRRGQGLGEQFF.